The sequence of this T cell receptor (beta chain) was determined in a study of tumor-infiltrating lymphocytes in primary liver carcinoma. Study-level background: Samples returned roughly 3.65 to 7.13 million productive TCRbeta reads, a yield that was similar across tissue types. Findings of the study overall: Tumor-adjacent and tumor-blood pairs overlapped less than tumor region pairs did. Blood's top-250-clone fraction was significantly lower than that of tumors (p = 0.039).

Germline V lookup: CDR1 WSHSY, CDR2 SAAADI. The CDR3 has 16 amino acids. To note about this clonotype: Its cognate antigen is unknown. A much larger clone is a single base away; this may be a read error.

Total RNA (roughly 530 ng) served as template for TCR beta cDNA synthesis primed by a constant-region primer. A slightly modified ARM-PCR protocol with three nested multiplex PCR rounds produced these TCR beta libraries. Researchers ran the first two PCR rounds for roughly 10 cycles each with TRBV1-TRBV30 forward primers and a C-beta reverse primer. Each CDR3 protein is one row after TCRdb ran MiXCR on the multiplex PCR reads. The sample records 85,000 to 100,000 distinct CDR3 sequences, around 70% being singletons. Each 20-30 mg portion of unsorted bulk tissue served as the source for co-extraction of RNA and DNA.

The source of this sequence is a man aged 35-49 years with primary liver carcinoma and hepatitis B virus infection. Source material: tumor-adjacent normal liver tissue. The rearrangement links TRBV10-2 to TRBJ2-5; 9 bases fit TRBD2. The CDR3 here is CANSGWAGGPGETQYF. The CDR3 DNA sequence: TGCGCCAACAGTGGATGGGCGGGAGGGCCAGGAGAGACCCAGTACTTC.